The following is a T cell receptor (beta chain) sequence with its context. This specimen comes from a study of glioma-infiltrating T cells after dendritic cell vaccination. The method was immunoSEQ multiplex PCR; TCRdb's version includes in-frame clones alone and lacks a portion of them. The data hold under 100,000 clones, with more than 75% observed a single time. Trimming took 7 bases from V and 7 from J, leaving 16 bases between them. This CDR3 has 13 amino acids. CDR1 and CDR2 (germline): SGHVS, FNYEAQ. The rearrangement uses TRBV7-6 and TRBJ1-1; D gene uncertain. The source was blood, collected before dendritic cell vaccination. This receptor was obtained from a human donor with glioblastoma. The DNA of the CDR3 is TGTGCCAGCACTCTAAGTGGGTGGAGTGAAGCTTTCTTT. This encodes CASTLSGWSEAFF. Full variable domain (outside the CDR3, taken from reference TRBV7-6 and TRBJ1-1): GAGVSQSPRYKVTKRGQDVALRCDPISGHVSLYWYRQALGQGPEFLTYFNYEAQQDKSGLPNDRFSAERPEGSISTLTIQRTEQRDSAMYRCASTLSGWSEAFFGQGTRLTVV.